Reported below is one T cell receptor beta chain. The CDR3 is 14 residues long. V was cut by 4 bases and J by 5 bases, with 16 bases left in between. Germline CDR1 SGHRS, CDR2 YFSETQ. The sample belongs to a study of T cells in Graves' hyperthyroidism and ophthalmopathy. There were TCR beta CDR3 regions amplified from RNA transcripts. The HTBI primer set was used in a first-round RT-PCR of the TCR CDR3. TCRdb analysed the multiplex PCR reads with MiXCR anew, one entry per CDR3 protein. The sample has under 350,000 distinct CDR3 sequences; over 15% are singletons. The chain combines TRBV5-1 with TRBJ2-7; no reliable D call. The clonotype originates from a woman in her sixties or seventies with Graves' ophthalmopathy. Sequences were obtained from blood. The CDR3 loop reads CASSLGFVYDEQYF. The CDR3 coding sequence is TGCGCCAGCAGCCTGGGTTTTGTTTACGACGAGCAGTACTTC.